This T cell receptor beta chain derives from a study of read filtering for tumor transcriptome and immune sequencing. From 300 to 450 ng of RNA, a library with molecular barcoded alpha/delta and beta/gamma adaptors was made. TCRdb ran MiXCR on the reads and lists one entry per CDR3 protein. The data show around 31,000 distinct CDR3 sequences, approximately 17% seen once. The germline CDR1 and CDR2 sequences are LNHDA and SQIVND (reference sequence). V lost 3 bases, J lost 3 bases, and 10 bases lay in between. The CDR3 length is 14 residues. This clonotype was found many times. The origin of this receptor is a donor over 35 with multiple myeloma. Material for sequencing was a population of CD138-negative cells sorted from bone marrow. The V call is TRBV19, the J call TRBJ2-3; D unclear. CDR3: CASSMGAQTDTQYF. The CDR3 DNA follows: TGTGCCAGTAGTATGGGTGCGCAGACAGATACGCAGTATTTT.